Below, 28 T cell receptor beta chains from the same sample are listed, as sequenced in a study of early T cells in non-severe SARS-CoV-2 infection. Using its own MiXCR run on the 5' RACE reads, TCRdb lists one record per CDR3 protein. The data hold about 110,000 distinct CDR3 sequences, with approximately 12% observed a single time. The input for sequencing was whole blood, taken at baseline. These receptors all stem from an adult who was a healthcare worker with PCR-confirmed SARS-CoV-2 infection or an uninfected control (not recorded which).

This clonotype has just a few counts. The J gene is TRBJ2-5, the V gene TRBV7-2; tentative D call: TRBD2 (5 bases). Per germline, CDR1 SGHTA and CDR2 FQGNSA. Trimming removed 5 bases at V and 5 bases at J, with 15 bases between. CDR3 length: 14 residues. CDR3 protein: CASSPNLATETQYF. CDR3 coding DNA: TGTGCCAGCAGCCCGAACCTAGCTACTGAGACCCAGTACTTC.

This clonotype was seen more than once but under ten times. In DNA, the CDR3 is TGTGCCAGCAGCTTAAGTTCCGGTTACAATGAGCAGTTCTTC. Protein: CASSLSSGYNEQFF. The J gene is TRBJ2-1, the V gene TRBV7-9; no clear D gene. This CDR3 spans 14 amino acids. V was pared by 2 bases and J by 4 bases, with 9 bases between. The germline CDR1 and CDR2 sequences are SEHNR and FQNEAQ (reference sequence).

Ten or more counts support this clonotype. The gene calls are TRBV2 and TRBJ1-5; D is perhaps TRBD1 (5 bases). Trimming cost V 2 bases and J 0 bases, with 8 bases left between them. This CDR3 spans 15 amino acids. From germline, CDR1 is SNHLY and CDR2 FYNNEI. CDR3 nucleotides: TGTGCCAGCAGTGAATGGGACGTTAGCAATCAGCCCCAGCATTTT. Residues: CASSEWDVSNQPQHF.

This clonotype was counted between two and nine times. The chain combines TRBV20-1 with TRBJ2-5; D gene unclear. Germline V gene lookup returns CDR1 DFQATT and CDR2 SNEGSKA (reference sequence). The CDR3 totals 16 residues. Trimming removed 5 bases from V and 4 bases from J, with 23 bases in between. This CDR3 reads CSASLRPAYSRETQYF. The CDR3 region has the DNA TGCAGTGCTTCTCTCCGGCCTGCATATAGCAGAGAGACCCAGTACTTC.

There are a few counts of this clonotype. This chain joins TRBV6-5 and TRBJ2-1, with TRBD2 matching 9 bases. V trimming: 5 bases; J trimming: 5 bases; junction bases outside the gene matches: 10. This CDR3 region has 16 residues. Germline lookup yields CDR1 MNHEY and CDR2 SVGAGI. The CDR3 DNA reads as TGTGCCAGCAGTAAAAAGCGGGGGGCCTTCCACAATGAGCAGTTCTTC. Its translation is CASSKKRGAFHNEQFF.

The genes are TRBV5-1 and TRBJ2-1; D perhaps matches TRBD1 (6 bases). The V end was cut by 4 bases, the J end by 2 bases, with 10 bases between. The CDR3 has 14 amino acids. Germline lookup yields CDR1 SGHRS and CDR2 YFSETQ. The CDR3 bases are TGCGCCAGCAGCCTGGGACATCCCTACAATGAGCAGTTCTTC. It encodes CASSLGHPYNEQFF.

The chain combines TRBV28 with TRBJ2-7; D gene uncertain. CDR1 and CDR2 (germline): MDHEN, SYDVKM. V was pared by 7 bases and J by 2 bases, with 15 bases between. The CDR3 is made up of 14 amino acids. The chain's CDR3 is CASNNRGLPYEQYF. DNA for the CDR3: TGTGCCAGCAACAACCGAGGCTTGCCCTACGAGCAGTACTTC.

The V and J genes are TRBV6-1 and TRBJ2-3, with D unclear. The CDR3 consists of 16 residues. Looked up from germline, CDR1 is MNHNS and CDR2 is SASEGT. Trimming removed 4 bases from V and 1 base from J, with 15 bases in between. Here the CDR3 reads CASSGLTLFGTDTQYF. DNA for the CDR3: TGTGCCAGCAGTGGACTGACACTGTTCGGCACAGATACGCAGTATTTT.

The V gene is TRBV5-5, the J gene TRBJ2-5; D remains ambiguous. This CDR3 has 13 residues. V lost 2 bases, J lost 2 bases, and 7 bases lay in between. Per germline, CDR1 SGHKS and CDR2 YYEKEE (reference sequence). The CDR3 nucleotides are TGTGCCAGCAGCTTCCCACAGCAAGAGACCCAGTACTTC. Translated, it gives CASSFPQQETQYF.

The chain is built from TRBV20-1 and TRBJ1-1; D is possibly TRBD1 (5 bases). From germline, CDR1 is DFQATT and CDR2 SNEGSKA (reference sequence). Trimming shortened V by 6 bases and J by 5 bases, and 16 bases separated the two germline ends. The CDR3 spans 13 residues. CDR3 amino acids: CSAHPPGRTEAFF. DNA for the CDR3: TGCAGTGCACACCCCCCGGGGCGGACTGAAGCTTTCTTT.

This clonotype was observed a handful of times. The DNA for the CDR3 is TGTGCCATCAGTGAGTCGAAAGCGGGGACGAGCTCCTACAATGAGCAGTTCTTC. It codes for CAISESKAGTSSYNEQFF. The rearrangement links TRBV10-3 to TRBJ2-1, with 7 bases fitting TRBD2. The CDR3 covers 18 residues. CDR1 is ENHRY, CDR2 SYGVKD, per germline. V gave up 0 bases and J gave up 0 bases; unmatched junction bases: 8.

This clonotype turned up a few times. V and J are TRBV4-1 and TRBJ1-1, with unresolved D. V lost 3 bases to trimming and J lost 0 bases, with 2 bases between them. CDR3 length equals 12 residues. In germline, CDR1 is MGHRA, CDR2 YSYEKL. This chain's CDR3 is CASSHLNTEAFF. CDR3 in DNA: TGCGCCAGCAGCCATTTGAACACTGAAGCTTTCTTT.

This chain links TRBV11-2 with TRBJ2-3; 7 nucleotides align to TRBD1. Germline V gene data show CDR1 as SGHAT and CDR2 as FQNNGV. The V and J ends lost 5 bases and 2 bases, in that order; junction bases with no gene match: 4. The CDR3 contains 14 residues. This chain's CDR3 is CASSPGQYTDTQYF. CDR3 nucleotides: TGTGCCAGCAGCCCGGGACAGTACACAGATACGCAGTATTTT.

This clonotype was observed a handful of times. The chain is built from TRBV12-5 and TRBJ1-1, with D hard to call. This CDR3 contains 13 residues. The V gene lost 3 bases and the J gene lost 2 bases, with 7 bases spanning the gap. The V gene's germline CDR1 is LGHNT and CDR2 FRNRAP. The CDR3 here is CASGLNTNTEAFF. The CDR3 DNA sequence: TGTGCTAGTGGTTTAAACACCAACACTGAAGCTTTCTTT.

This chain uses TRBV24-1 with TRBJ2-3; TRBD2 is a possible D gene (5 bases). The CDR3 contains 18 residues. The V and J ends lost 1 base and 1 base respectively, with 17 bases between them. CDR1 and CDR2 from the germline V gene are KGHDR and SFDVKD. CDR3 amino acids: CATSDFRGGIDGTDTQYF. The CDR3 coding sequence is TGTGCCACCAGTGATTTTAGAGGAGGTATTGATGGCACAGATACGCAGTATTTT.

The chain couples TRBV28 to TRBJ1-1; D ambiguous. Trimming removed 6 bases at V and 0 bases at J, with 14 bases between. CDR1 and CDR2 from the germline V gene are MDHEN and SYDVKM. This CDR3 has 15 residues. The CDR3 reads CASSSASFMNTEAFF. As DNA, the CDR3 is TGTGCCAGCAGCTCAGCTTCCTTCATGAACACTGAAGCTTTCTTT. The variable domain in full, with the rest retrieved from reference TRBV28 and TRBJ1-1, is DVKVTQSSRYLVKRTGEKVFLECVQDMDHENMFWYRQDPGLGLRLIYFSYDVKMKEKGDIPEGYSVSREKKERFSLILESASTNQTSMYLCASSSASFMNTEAFFGQGTRLTVV.

This clonotype has ten or more counts. The chain combines TRBV7-9 with TRBJ1-2; unclear D gene. The CDR3 is 13 amino acids. Germline V gene lookup returns CDR1 SEHNR and CDR2 FQNEAQ (reference sequence). Trimming removed 1 base from V and 6 bases from J, with 9 bases in between. The CDR3 loop is CASSLEGSDGYTF. In DNA, the CDR3 is TGTGCCAGCAGCTTAGAGGGATCAGATGGCTACACCTTC.

This clonotype was observed a handful of times. The J gene is TRBJ1-1, the V gene TRBV3-1, with TRBD1 as a possible D gene (5 bases). V lost 2 bases, J lost 1 base, and 8 bases lay in between. The CDR3 consists of 14 residues. Per germline, CDR1 LGHDT and CDR2 YNNKEL (reference sequence). The CDR3 sequence: CASSQQGPNTEAFF. The CDR3 nucleotides read TGTGCCAGCAGCCAACAGGGCCCGAACACTGAAGCTTTCTTT. The whole variable domain, remainder taken from reference TRBV3-1 and TRBJ1-1, is DTAVSQTPKYLVTQMGNDKSIKCEQNLGHDTMYWYKQDSKKFLKIMFSYNNKELIINETVPNRFSPKSPDKAHLNLHINSLELGDSAVYFCASSQQGPNTEAFFGQGTRLTVV.

The chain uses TRBV7-9 and TRBJ1-5; D remains ambiguous. Trimming took 1 base from V and 6 from J, leaving 4 bases between them. The CDR3 has 12 residues. Germline CDR1 and CDR2: SEHNR and FQNEAQ (reference sequence). In DNA form, the CDR3 reads TGTGCCAGCAGCTTAGGCCCTCAGCCCCAGCATTTT. This sequence encodes CASSLGPQPQHF.

The chain employs TRBV7-9 and TRBJ1-1; D not certain. In germline, CDR1 is SEHNR, CDR2 FQNEAQ (reference sequence). The CDR3 has 14 residues. Trimming cost V 4 bases and J 3 bases, with 12 bases left between them. The CDR3 is CASSSRVLYTEAFF. The CDR3 region has the DNA TGTGCCAGCAGCTCGAGAGTTTTGTACACTGAAGCTTTCTTT.

The chain couples TRBV7-9 to TRBJ1-1; D ambiguous. The CDR3 extends over 16 amino acids. The germline V and J ends were trimmed by 1 base and 0 bases, with 12 bases remaining between them. Looked up from germline, CDR1 is SEHNR and CDR2 is FQNEAQ (reference sequence). CDR3 coding DNA: TGTGCCAGCAGCTTAGAGGATGGGAGGCTGAACACTGAAGCTTTCTTT. Translating gives CASSLEDGRLNTEAFF.

This clonotype has just a few counts. The CDR3 spells CSASPRQGSYGYTF. CDR3 in DNA: TGCAGTGCTAGCCCGAGACAGGGGAGTTATGGCTACACCTTC. The chain uses TRBV20-1 and TRBJ1-2; 8 bases fit TRBD1. Trimming took 3 bases from V and 5 from J; bases not matched to a gene: 8. The germline gives CDR1 DFQATT, CDR2 SNEGSKA (reference sequence). The CDR3 is 14 amino acids.

The chain recombines TRBV2 with TRBJ2-7, with 11 nucleotides matching TRBD2. The CDR3 extends over 13 amino acids. The V and J ends lost 7 bases and 4 bases, in that order; junction bases with no gene match: 3. Germline CDR1 reads SNHLY; CDR2 reads FYNNEI. CDR3 loop: CASTGLAGYEQYF. The CDR3 DNA follows: TGTGCCAGCACCGGACTAGCGGGTTACGAGCAGTACTTC.

With regard to this clonotype: A read error may explain this, as a much larger clone is one base away. The chain carries TRBV20-1 and TRBJ1-3; 11 bases align to TRBD1. The ends lost 4 bases at V and 3 bases at J; junction bases unmatched: 14. This CDR3 has 18 residues. The germline V gene has CDR1 DFQATT and CDR2 SNEGSKA (reference sequence). CDR3 sequence reads: CSATEAGQGAAFGNTIYF. DNA of the CDR3: TGCAGTGCTACCGAGGCCGGACAGGGGGCGGCTTTTGGAAACACCATATATTTT.

V gene TRBV12-3 or TRBV12-4 combines with J gene TRBJ2-1, with D perhaps matching TRBD2 (6 bases). V lost 0 bases to trimming and J lost 9 bases, with 15 bases between them. This CDR3 contains 15 residues. The CDR3 reads CASSLAGSSVGEQFF. CDR3 in DNA: TGTGCCAGCAGTTTAGCGGGTTCTAGCGTTGGTGAGCAGTTCTTC.

There are a few counts of this clonotype. The chain is built from TRBV2 and TRBJ1-5; 8 bases are a match to TRBD1. CDR3 size: 15 residues. Germline loops: CDR1 SNHLY, CDR2 FYNNEI. J was trimmed by 2 bases and V by 2 bases; bases with no gene match: 2. The CDR3: CASSEMGQGNQPQHF. CDR3 DNA: TGTGCCAGCAGTGAAATGGGACAGGGCAATCAGCCCCAGCATTTT.

The genes are TRBV6-5 and TRBJ2-5; 8 nucleotides match TRBD2. With 5 bases clipped from V and 5 bases from J, the junction kept 19 bases outside the gene matches. The CDR3 consists of 18 residues. Germline CDR1 and CDR2: MNHEY and SVGAGI. This chain's CDR3 is CASSTPRTSPGGKETQYF. Written as DNA, the CDR3 is TGTGCCAGCAGTACACCCCGGACTAGCCCCGGGGGTAAGGAGACCCAGTACTTC.

This clonotype has a handful of counts. V and J are TRBV5-1 and TRBJ2-1; 9 bases fit TRBD1. Trimming removed 7 bases from V and 6 bases from J; junction bases left unmatched: 11. Germline V CDR1 and CDR2: SGHRS, YFSETQ. The CDR3 spans 15 residues. The CDR3 here is CASGTGHGRGNEQFF. CDR3 coding DNA: TGCGCCAGCGGGACAGGGCATGGTCGGGGCAATGAGCAGTTCTTC.